This TCR beta chain is from a study of shared clonotypes between healthy human individuals. General study points: Non-shared clonotypes had lower generation probabilities than clonotypes shared by all four sorted-subset donors.

TCRdb keeps only in-frame clones here, not all; method: immunoSEQ multiplex PCR. The sample lists just over 2,000,000 clones, roughly 94% occurring once. The CDR3 sequence is 16 residues long. Per germline, CDR1 SNHLY and CDR2 FYNNEI. Trimming shortened V by 6 bases and J by 0 bases, and 18 bases separated the two germline ends. This clone was detected once. Its matching antigen is unknown. This clonotype was sampled from a man between 18 and 29 years old in good health. The specimen sequenced was naive CD4+ T cells sorted from blood. Subset denoted: CD45RA+ positively selected. V and J are TRBV2 and TRBJ2-7, with D tentatively TRBD2 (7 bases). CDR3 amino acids: CASSDLGGESSYEQYF. The CDR3 nucleotides read TGTGCCAGCAGCGACCTAGGGGGGGAAAGCTCCTACGAGCAGTACTTC.